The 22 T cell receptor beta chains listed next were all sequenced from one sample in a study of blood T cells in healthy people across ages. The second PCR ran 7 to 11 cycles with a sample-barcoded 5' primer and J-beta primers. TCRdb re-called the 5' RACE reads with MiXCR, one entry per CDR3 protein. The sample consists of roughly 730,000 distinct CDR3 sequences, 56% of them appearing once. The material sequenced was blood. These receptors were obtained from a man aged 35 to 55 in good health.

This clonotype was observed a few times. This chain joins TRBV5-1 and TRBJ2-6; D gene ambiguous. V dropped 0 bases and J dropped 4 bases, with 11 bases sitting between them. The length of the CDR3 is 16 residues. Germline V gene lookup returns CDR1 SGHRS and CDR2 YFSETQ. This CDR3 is CASSLGSYAGANVLTF. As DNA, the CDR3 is TGCGCCAGCAGCTTGGGATCCTACGCCGGGGCCAACGTCCTGACTTTC.

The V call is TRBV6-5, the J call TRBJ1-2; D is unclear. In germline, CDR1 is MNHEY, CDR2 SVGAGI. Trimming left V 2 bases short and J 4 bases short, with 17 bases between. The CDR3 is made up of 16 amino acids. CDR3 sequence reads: CASSYSVAVKTYGYTF. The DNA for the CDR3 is TGTGCCAGCAGTTACAGTGTGGCAGTAAAAACCTATGGCTACACCTTC.

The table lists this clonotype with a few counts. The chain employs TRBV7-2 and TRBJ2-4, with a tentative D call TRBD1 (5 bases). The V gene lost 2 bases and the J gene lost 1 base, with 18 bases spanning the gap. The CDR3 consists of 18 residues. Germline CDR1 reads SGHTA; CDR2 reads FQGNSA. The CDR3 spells CASSLHIQGSTAKNIQYF. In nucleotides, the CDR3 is TGTGCCAGCAGCTTACATATTCAGGGCTCGACGGCCAAAAACATTCAGTACTTC.

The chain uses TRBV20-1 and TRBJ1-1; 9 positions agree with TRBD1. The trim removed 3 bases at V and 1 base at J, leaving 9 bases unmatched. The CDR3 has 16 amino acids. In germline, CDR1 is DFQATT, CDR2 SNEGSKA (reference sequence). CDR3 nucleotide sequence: TGCAGTGCTAGCGGACAGGGGCCAGGAACGAACACTGAAGCTTTCTTT. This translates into CSASGQGPGTNTEAFF.

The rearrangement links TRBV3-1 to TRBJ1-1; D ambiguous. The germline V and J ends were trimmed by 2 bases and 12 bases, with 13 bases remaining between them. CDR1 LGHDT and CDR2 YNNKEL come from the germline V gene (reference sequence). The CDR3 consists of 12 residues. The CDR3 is CASSQLGFGTFF. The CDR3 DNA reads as TGTGCCAGCAGCCAATTGGGATTTGGGACTTTCTTT.

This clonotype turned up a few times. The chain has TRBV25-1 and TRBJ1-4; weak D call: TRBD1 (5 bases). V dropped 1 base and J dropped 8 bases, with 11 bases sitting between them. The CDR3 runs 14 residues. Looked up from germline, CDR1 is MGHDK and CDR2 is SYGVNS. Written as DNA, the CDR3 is TGTGCCAGCAGTGAATGGGGACGCGAAGAAAAACTGTTTTTT. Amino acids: CASSEWGREEKLFF.

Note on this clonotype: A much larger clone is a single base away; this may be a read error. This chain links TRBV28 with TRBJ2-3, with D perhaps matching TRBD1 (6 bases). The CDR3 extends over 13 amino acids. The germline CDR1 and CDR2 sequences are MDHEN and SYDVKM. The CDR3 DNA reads TGTACCAGCAGCTACAGGGCTCCCCCTACGCAGTATTTT. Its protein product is CTSSYRAPPTQYF.

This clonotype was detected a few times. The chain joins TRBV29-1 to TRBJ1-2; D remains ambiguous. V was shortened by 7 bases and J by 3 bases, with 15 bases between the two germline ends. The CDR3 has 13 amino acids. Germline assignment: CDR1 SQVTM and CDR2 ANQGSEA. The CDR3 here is CSADLSSHYGYTF. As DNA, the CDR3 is TGCAGCGCTGATTTATCCTCCCACTATGGCTACACCTTC.

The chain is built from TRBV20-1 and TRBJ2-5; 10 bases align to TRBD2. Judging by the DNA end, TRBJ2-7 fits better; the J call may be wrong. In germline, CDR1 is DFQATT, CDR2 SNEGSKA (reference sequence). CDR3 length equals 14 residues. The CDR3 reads CSALTSGKPYEQYF. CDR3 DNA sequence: TGCAGTGCGCTAACTAGCGGGAAACCCTACGAGCAGTACTTC.

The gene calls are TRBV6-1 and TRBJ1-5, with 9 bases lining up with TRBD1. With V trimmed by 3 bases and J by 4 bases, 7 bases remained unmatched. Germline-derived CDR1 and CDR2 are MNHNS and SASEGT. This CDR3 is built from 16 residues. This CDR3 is CASSDGGQGRNQPQHF. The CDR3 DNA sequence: TGTGCCAGCAGTGACGGAGGACAGGGGCGGAATCAGCCCCAGCATTTT.

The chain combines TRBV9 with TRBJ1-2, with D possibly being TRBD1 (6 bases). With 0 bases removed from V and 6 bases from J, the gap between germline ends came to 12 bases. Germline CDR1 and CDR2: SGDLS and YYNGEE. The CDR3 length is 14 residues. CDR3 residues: CASSVGGGEDGYTF. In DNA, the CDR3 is TGTGCCAGCAGCGTAGGAGGGGGAGAGGATGGCTACACCTTC.

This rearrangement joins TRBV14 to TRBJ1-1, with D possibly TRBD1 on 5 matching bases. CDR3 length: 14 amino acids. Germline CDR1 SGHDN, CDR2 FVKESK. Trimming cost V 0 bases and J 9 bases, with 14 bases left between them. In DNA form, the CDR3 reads TGTGCCAGCAGCCAAGAACTTAAGGGGACGCAAGCTTTCTTT. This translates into CASSQELKGTQAFF.

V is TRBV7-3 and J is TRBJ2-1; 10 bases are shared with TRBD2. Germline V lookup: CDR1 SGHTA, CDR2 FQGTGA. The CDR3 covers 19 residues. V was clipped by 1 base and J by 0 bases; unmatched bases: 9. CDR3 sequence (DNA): TGTGCCAGCAGCTTAAGGTCTAGCGGGGGTTCCCCCTCCTACAATGAGCAGTTCTTC. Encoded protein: CASSLRSSGGSPSYNEQFF.

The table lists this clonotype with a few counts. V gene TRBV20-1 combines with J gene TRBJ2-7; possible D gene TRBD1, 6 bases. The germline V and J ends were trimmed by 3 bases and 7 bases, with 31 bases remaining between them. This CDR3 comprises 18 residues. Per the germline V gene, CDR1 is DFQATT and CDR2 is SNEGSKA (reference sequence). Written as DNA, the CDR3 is TGCAGTGCTAGGAACGGGGAAGCCGGACAGAGCTCCTACAATGAGCAGTACTTC. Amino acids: CSARNGEAGQSSYNEQYF.

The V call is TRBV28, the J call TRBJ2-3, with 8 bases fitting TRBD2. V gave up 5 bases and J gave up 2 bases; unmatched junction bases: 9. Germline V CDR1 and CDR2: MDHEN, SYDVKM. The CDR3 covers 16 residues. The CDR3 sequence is CASSITGTSLTDTQYF. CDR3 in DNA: TGTGCCAGCAGTATAACCGGGACTAGTCTCACAGATACGCAGTATTTT.

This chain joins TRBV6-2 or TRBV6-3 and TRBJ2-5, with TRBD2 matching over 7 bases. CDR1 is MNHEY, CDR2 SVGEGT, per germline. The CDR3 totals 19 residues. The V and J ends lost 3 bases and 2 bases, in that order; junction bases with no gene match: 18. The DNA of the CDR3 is TGTGCCAGCAGTTATCGCATCGGCACCAAAACTAGCGAACAAGAGACCCAGTACTTC. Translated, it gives CASSYRIGTKTSEQETQYF.

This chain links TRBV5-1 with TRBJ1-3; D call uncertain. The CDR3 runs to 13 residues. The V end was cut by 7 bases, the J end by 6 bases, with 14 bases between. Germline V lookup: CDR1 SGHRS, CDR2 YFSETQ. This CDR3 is CASGDGRENTIYF. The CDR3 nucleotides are TGCGCCAGCGGCGACGGACGCGAAAACACCATATATTTT.

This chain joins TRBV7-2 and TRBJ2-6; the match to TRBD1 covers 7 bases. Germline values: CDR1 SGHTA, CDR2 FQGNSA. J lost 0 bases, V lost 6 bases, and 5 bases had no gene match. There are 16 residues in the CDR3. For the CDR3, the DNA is TGTGCCAGCAGTAAACCAGGGGGCTCTGGGGCCAACGTCCTGACTTTC. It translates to CASSKPGGSGANVLTF.

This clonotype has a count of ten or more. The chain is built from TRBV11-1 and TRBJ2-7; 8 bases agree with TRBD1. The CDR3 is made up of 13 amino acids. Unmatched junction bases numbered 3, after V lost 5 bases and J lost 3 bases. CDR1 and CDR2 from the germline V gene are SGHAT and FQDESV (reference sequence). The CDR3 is CASSRDRSYEQYF. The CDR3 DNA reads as TGTGCCAGCAGCCGGGACAGGAGCTACGAGCAGTACTTC.

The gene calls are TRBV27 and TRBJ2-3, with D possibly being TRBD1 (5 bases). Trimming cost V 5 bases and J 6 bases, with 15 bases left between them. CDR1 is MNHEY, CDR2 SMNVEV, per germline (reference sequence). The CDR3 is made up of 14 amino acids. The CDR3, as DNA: TGTGCCAGCAGTGTAATGCAGGGATGGGATACGCAGTATTTT. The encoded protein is CASSVMQGWDTQYF.

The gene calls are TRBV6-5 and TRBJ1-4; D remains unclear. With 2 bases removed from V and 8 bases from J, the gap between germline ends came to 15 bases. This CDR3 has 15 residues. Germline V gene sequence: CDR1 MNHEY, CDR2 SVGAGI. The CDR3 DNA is TGTGCCAGCAGTTACACATTCGGGTCGCCCGAAAAACTGTTTTTT. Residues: CASSYTFGSPEKLFF.

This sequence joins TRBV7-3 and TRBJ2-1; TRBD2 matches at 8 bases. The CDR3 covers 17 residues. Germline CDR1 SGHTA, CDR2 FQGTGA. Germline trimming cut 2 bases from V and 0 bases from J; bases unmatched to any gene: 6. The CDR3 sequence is CASSLPLAGNSYNEQFF. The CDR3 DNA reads TGTGCCAGCAGCTTACCCTTAGCGGGAAACTCCTACAATGAGCAGTTCTTC.